Below, 7 T cell receptor beta chains from the same sample are listed, as sequenced in a study of blood T cell repertoires in COVID-19. The data were produced by immunoSEQ multiplex PCR, yet TCRdb's version contains in-frame clones alone and is incomplete. The profile covers a few hundred thousand clones, with about 85% appearing a single time and about 4% taken by the ten largest. The specimen was peripheral blood. The source of these receptors is a woman in her forties or fifties with active or convalescent COVID-19.

This clone was found once. CDR3 protein: CASSPSRGTSANYGYTF. CDR3 in DNA: TGTGCCAGCAGCCCGTCGAGGGGGACATCAGCAAACTATGGCTACACCTTC. The chain links TRBV9 to TRBJ1-2, with D possibly matching TRBD1 (6 bases). This CDR3 spans 17 amino acids. Trimming cost V 4 bases and J 2 bases, with 21 bases left between them. Germline values: CDR1 SGDLS, CDR2 YYNGEE.

The J gene is TRBJ2-7, the V gene TRBV4-2; TRBD2 matches at 8 bases. Germline V gene data show CDR1 as LGHNA and CDR2 as YNFKEQ. The ends lost 1 base at V and 0 bases at J; junction bases unmatched: 5. The CDR3 covers 16 residues. CDR3 amino acids: CASSQVAGLGSYEQYF. The DNA for the CDR3 is TGTGCCAGCAGCCAAGTAGCGGGACTTGGCTCCTACGAGCAGTACTTC.

V and J are TRBV30 and TRBJ2-1, with 9 positions matching TRBD2. CDR1 and CDR2 (germline): GTSNPN, SVGIG (reference sequence). CDR3 length: 15 residues. Trimming cost V 0 bases and J 2 bases; bases outside gene matches: 2. CDR3: CAWSVRTSAYNEQFF. The CDR3 DNA reads TGTGCCTGGAGTGTACGGACTAGCGCCTACAATGAGCAGTTCTTC.

This chain links TRBV5-4 with TRBJ2-1; TRBD2 matches 8 bases. After removal of 5 bases from V and 3 bases from J, the junction contained 13 bases not matched to a gene. The CDR3 loop spans 17 amino acids. CDR1 is SGHNT and CDR2 is YYREEE in the germline V gene (reference sequence). CDR3 sequence: CASSSSRGGRIYNEQFF. The CDR3 bases are TGTGCCAGCAGTTCATCCCGGGGCGGGAGGATCTACAATGAGCAGTTCTTC.

The rearrangement uses TRBV6-5 and TRBJ2-5; D is undetermined. Germline CDR1 reads MNHEY; CDR2 reads SVGAGI. Trimming pared 0 bases from V and 2 bases from J, leaving 7 bases between. This CDR3 region has 14 residues. The CDR3 reads CASSYSTLQETQYF. DNA for the CDR3: TGTGCCAGCAGTTACTCGACACTTCAAGAGACCCAGTACTTC.

The chain uses TRBV5-1 and TRBJ2-1, with D tentatively TRBD2 (5 bases). The CDR3 contains 15 residues. Trimming cost V 1 base and J 8 bases, with 16 bases left between them. Germline CDR1 reads SGHRS; CDR2 reads YFSETQ. The CDR3 reads CASSLTGLVTHEQFF. As DNA, the CDR3 is TGCGCCAGCAGCTTGACGGGATTAGTGACGCATGAGCAGTTCTTC.

This clone was observed at least ten times. V usage is TRBV3-1 (or the pseudogene TRBV3-2) and J usage is TRBJ2-1; 11 positions agree with TRBD2. CDR3 length: 17 amino acids. CDR1 is LGHDT and CDR2 is YNNKEL in the germline V gene (reference sequence). Losses at the gene ends were 6 bases for V and 2 bases for J; bases not matched to a gene: 9. As DNA, the CDR3 is TGTGCCAGCAGTCCACTCGGACTAGCGGGCCCCTACAATGAGCAGTTCTTC. It specifies CASSPLGLAGPYNEQFF.